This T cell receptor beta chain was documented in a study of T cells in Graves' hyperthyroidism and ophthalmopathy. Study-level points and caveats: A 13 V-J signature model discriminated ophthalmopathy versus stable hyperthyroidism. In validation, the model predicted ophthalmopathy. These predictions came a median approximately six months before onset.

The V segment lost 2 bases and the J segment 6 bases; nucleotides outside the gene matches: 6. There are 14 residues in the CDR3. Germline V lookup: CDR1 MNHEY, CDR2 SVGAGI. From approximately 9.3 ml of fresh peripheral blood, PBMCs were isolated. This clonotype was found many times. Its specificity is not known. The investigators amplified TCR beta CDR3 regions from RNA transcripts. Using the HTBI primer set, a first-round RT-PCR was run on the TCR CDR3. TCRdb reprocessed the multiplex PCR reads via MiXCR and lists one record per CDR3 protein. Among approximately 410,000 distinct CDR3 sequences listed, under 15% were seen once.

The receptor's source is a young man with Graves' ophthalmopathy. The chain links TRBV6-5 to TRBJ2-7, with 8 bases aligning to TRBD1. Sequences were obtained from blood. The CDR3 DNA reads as TGTGCCAGCAGTTACCTGCCAGGGGGCAGCGAGCAGTACTTC. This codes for CASSYLPGGSEQYF.